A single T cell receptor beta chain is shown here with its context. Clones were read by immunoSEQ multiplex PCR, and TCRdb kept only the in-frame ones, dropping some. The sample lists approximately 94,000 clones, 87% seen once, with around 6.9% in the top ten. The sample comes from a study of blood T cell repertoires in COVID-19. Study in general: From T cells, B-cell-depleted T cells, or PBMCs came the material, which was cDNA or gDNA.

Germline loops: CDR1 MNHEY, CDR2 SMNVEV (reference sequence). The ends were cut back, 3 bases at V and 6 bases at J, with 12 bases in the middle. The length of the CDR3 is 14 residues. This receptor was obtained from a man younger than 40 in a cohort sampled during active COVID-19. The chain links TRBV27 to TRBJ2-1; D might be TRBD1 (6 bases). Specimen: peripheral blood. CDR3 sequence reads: CASSLGAVLNEQFF. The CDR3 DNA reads TGTGCCAGCAGTTTGGGGGCGGTCCTCAATGAGCAGTTCTTC.